Each of the 27 T cell receptor beta chains below was sequenced from the same sample in a study of cytomegalovirus exposure and HLA in healthy donors. This PCR relied on a set of 60 Vbeta primers and 13 Jbeta primers. TCRdb keeps only in-frame clones here, not all; method: immunoSEQ multiplex PCR. The table has approximately 100,000 clones, 76% seen once; the top ten hold 12%. Sequencing was carried out using PBMCs. These receptors came from a middle-aged woman in good health and CMV-seropositive.

This chain uses TRBV2 with TRBJ2-1, with 9 nucleotides matching TRBD2. Germline-derived CDR1 and CDR2 are SNHLY and FYNNEI. Germline trimming cut 6 bases from V and 8 bases from J; bases unmatched to any gene: 5. The CDR3 extends over 13 amino acids. The CDR3 nucleotides read TGTGCCAGCAGGGCGGGGGGGTACCATGAGCAGTTCTTC. This encodes CASRAGGYHEQFF.

V usage is TRBV6-5 and J usage is TRBJ2-3, with TRBD2 matching 14 bases. With 7 bases clipped from V and 8 bases from J, the junction kept 2 bases outside the gene matches. Germline CDR1 is MNHEY and CDR2 is SVGAGI. CDR3 length equals 13 residues. The CDR3 sequence is CASTGTSGGTQYF. The DNA of the CDR3 is TGTGCCAGCACCGGGACTAGCGGGGGTACGCAGTATTTT.

The chain couples TRBV2 to TRBJ1-4; no reliable D call. Germline V gene sequence: CDR1 SNHLY, CDR2 FYNNEI. There are 12 residues in the CDR3. V lost 7 bases and J 7 bases, leaving 10 bases between the germline ends. In nucleotides, the CDR3 is TGTGCCAGCATCGGTGATTCTGAAAAACTGTTTTTT. Residues: CASIGDSEKLFF.

The rearrangement uses TRBV4-1 and TRBJ2-5; a weak D match, TRBD2 (7 bases). Germline loops: CDR1 MGHRA, CDR2 YSYEKL. Deletions cut 6 bases from V and 9 bases from J, with 11 bases between. The CDR3 runs to 11 residues. The CDR3 loop reads CASRGEGAQYF. The CDR3 nucleotides read TGCGCCAGCAGGGGGGAGGGGGCCCAGTACTTC.

The chain carries TRBV7-2 and TRBJ1-1, with D maybe TRBD1 (5 bases). CDR1 and CDR2 (germline): SGHTA, FQGNSA. Trimming left V 7 bases short and J 1 base short, with 16 bases between. There are 15 residues in the CDR3. The CDR3 loop is CASTPPGVRNTEAFF. CDR3 DNA sequence: TGTGCCAGCACCCCGCCGGGGGTCCGGAACACTGAAGCTTTCTTT.

On this clone itself: An end of the junction does not agree with germline; a read error may underlie this. This rearrangement joins TRBV7-7 to TRBJ1-5; the D gene is possibly TRBD1 (5 bases). CDR3 length: 13 amino acids. The germline V gene has CDR1 SSHAT and CDR2 FNYEAQ (reference sequence). The CDR3 loop reads CASSRQLNQPQHF. CDR3 bases: TGTGCTAGCAGCCGACAGTTAAATCAGCCCCAGCATTTT.

V and J are TRBV27 and TRBJ2-5; a possible D gene is TRBD1 (5 bases). Germline CDR1 is MNHEY and CDR2 is SMNVEV (reference sequence). This CDR3 comprises 14 residues. Trimming took off 5 bases at V and 5 bases at J, with 15 bases between the two ends. The DNA of the CDR3 is TGTGCCAGCAGTCCCCAGGGCCCCGGGGAGACCCAGTACTTC. Translated, it gives CASSPQGPGETQYF.

This chain joins TRBV6-6 and TRBJ1-6; D may be TRBD1 (5 bases). The germline V gene has CDR1 MNHNY and CDR2 SVGAGI (reference sequence). CDR3 length: 15 residues. V was clipped by 0 bases and J by 6 bases, with 9 bases between them. The CDR3 reads CASSYSGRVNSPLHF. The CDR3 DNA reads TGTGCCAGCAGTTACTCGGGCAGGGTTAATTCACCCCTCCACTTT.

As regards this clone: Germline and junction disagree at one end, which may indicate a read error. The chain joins TRBV6-5 to TRBJ1-2, with 8 nucleotides matching TRBD1. Germline V CDR1 and CDR2: MNHEY, SVGAGI. The CDR3 has 13 residues. The DNA for the CDR3 is TGTGCCAGCAGTTGGACAGGGAACTGTGGCTACACCTTC. Translating it yields CASSWTGNCGYTF.

The V and J genes are TRBV27 and TRBJ2-1, with 7 bases matching TRBD1. J lost 0 bases, V lost 6 bases, and 8 bases had no gene match. This CDR3 spans 16 amino acids. CDR1 and CDR2 from the germline V gene are MNHEY and SMNVEV (reference sequence). The DNA for the CDR3 is TGTGCCAGCAGAAGAAACCGGGACAGCTCCTACAATGAGCAGTTCTTC. This gives the protein CASRRNRDSSYNEQFF.

The CDR3 coding sequence is TGCGCCAGCAGCCAAGTCGACAGGGAGAGTGAAAAACTGTTTTTT. This gives the protein CASSQVDRESEKLFF. The chain has TRBV4-1 and TRBJ1-4, with TRBD1 matching over 7 bases. Germline V lookup: CDR1 MGHRA, CDR2 YSYEKL. This CDR3 is 15 amino acids long. J was trimmed by 7 bases and V by 1 base; bases with no gene match: 6.

V usage is TRBV11-2 and J usage is TRBJ1-1, with a possible D match to TRBD1 (6 bases). The CDR3 totals 13 residues. Germline V lookup: CDR1 SGHAT, CDR2 FQNNGV. V lost 5 bases and J 1 base, leaving 8 bases between the germline ends. The CDR3 reads CASSKTGNTEAFF. CDR3 nucleotides: TGTGCCAGCAGCAAGACAGGGAACACTGAAGCTTTCTTT.

The chain joins TRBV2 to TRBJ2-2; D gene unclear. Trimming shortened V by 6 bases and J by 5 bases, and 10 bases separated the two germline ends. From germline, CDR1 is SNHLY and CDR2 FYNNEI. The CDR3 spans 13 residues. CDR3 loop: CASSVQQTGELFF. The CDR3 nucleotides read TGTGCCAGCAGCGTACAGCAAACCGGGGAGCTGTTTTTT.

This chain uses TRBV5-1 with TRBJ2-5; D perhaps matches TRBD1 (6 bases). The CDR3 loop spans 13 amino acids. Germline values: CDR1 SGHRS, CDR2 YFSETQ. V was cut by 4 bases and J by 2 bases, with 9 bases left in between. The CDR3, as DNA: TGCGCCAGCAGCCATGGACAGCAAGAGACCCAGTACTTC. Protein sequence: CASSHGQQETQYF.

The chain joins TRBV7-2 to TRBJ2-7; D unclear. The V end was cut by 5 bases, the J end by 3 bases, with 11 bases between. Germline values: CDR1 SGHTA, CDR2 FQGNSA. The CDR3 length is 13 residues. This chain's CDR3 is CASSLTRSYEQYF. The CDR3 nucleotides are TGTGCCAGCAGCCTCACAAGGAGCTACGAGCAGTACTTC.

The chain combines TRBV7-2 with TRBJ1-2; 10 bases map to TRBD1. Trimming cost V 7 bases and J 3 bases; bases outside gene matches: 8. Germline V gene data show CDR1 as SGHTA and CDR2 as FQGNSA. The CDR3 is 15 amino acids. CDR3 in DNA: TGTGCCAGCACCCACGGGGACAGGGGTTACTATGGCTACACCTTC. Protein sequence: CASTHGDRGYYGYTF.

The rearrangement links TRBV15 to TRBJ1-5, with 9 bases fitting TRBD1. CDR1 and CDR2 (germline): LNHNV, YYDKDF (reference sequence). This CDR3 is built from 16 residues. V lost 4 bases, J lost 3 bases, and 7 bases stayed unmatched. The CDR3 here is CATSKGQGFSNQPQHF. CDR3 DNA: TGTGCCACCAGCAAGGGACAGGGATTTTCCAATCAGCCCCAGCATTTT.

Points on this clone: This CDR3 is also generated by other DNA sequences in the sample. This sequence joins TRBV5-4 and TRBJ1-5, with D unclear. Trimming left V 0 bases short and J 5 bases short, with 6 bases between. Germline V gene lookup returns CDR1 SGHNT and CDR2 YYREEE (reference sequence). This CDR3 is built from 13 residues. This chain's CDR3 is CASSLGRDQPQHF. DNA of the CDR3: TGTGCCAGCAGCTTGGGGCGGGATCAGCCCCAGCATTTT.

CDR3 loop: CASSQGVPSGGPPYNEQFF. The CDR3 nucleotides are TGCGCCAGCAGCCAAGGTGTGCCTAGCGGGGGGCCCCCCTACAATGAGCAGTTCTTC. The rearrangement links TRBV4-1 to TRBJ2-1; the match to TRBD2 covers 11 bases. The V gene end was trimmed by 1 base and the J gene end by 2 bases; junction bases not matched to a gene: 10. This CDR3 is built from 19 residues. Germline loops: CDR1 MGHRA, CDR2 YSYEKL.

The chain joins TRBV19 to TRBJ1-2, with a tentative D call TRBD1 (6 bases). The ends were cut back, 4 bases at V and 7 bases at J, with 19 bases in the middle. This CDR3 is built from 15 residues. The germline V gene has CDR1 LNHDA and CDR2 SQIVND (reference sequence). The CDR3 spells CASSTTARGLLGYTF. CDR3 sequence (DNA): TGTGCCAGTAGTACGACCGCCAGGGGCCTCCTTGGCTACACCTTC.

The chain joins TRBV12-5 to TRBJ2-7; TRBD1 aligns across 9 bases. The junction had 7 bases not matched to a gene; V was cut back by 1 base and J by 3 bases. The CDR3 loop spans 16 amino acids. Germline V gene lookup returns CDR1 LGHNT and CDR2 FRNRAP. This chain's CDR3 is CASGLGSTTGGYEQYF. CDR3 DNA: TGTGCTAGTGGTTTGGGATCTACGACAGGGGGCTACGAGCAGTACTTC.

This clone has a single count. The genes are TRBV19 and TRBJ1-1; no definite D call. Trimming shortened V by 7 bases and J by 7 bases, and 10 bases separated the two germline ends. The V gene's germline CDR1 is LNHDA and CDR2 SQIVND (reference sequence). The CDR3 covers 11 residues. This CDR3 reads CASKSRNEAFF. CDR3 nucleotide sequence: TGTGCCAGTAAATCGAGGAATGAAGCTTTCTTT.

This clone was seen more than once but under ten times. J is TRBJ2-3 and V is TRBV2; 9 nucleotides agree with TRBD2. The CDR3 runs to 15 residues. Per germline, CDR1 SNHLY and CDR2 FYNNEI. Trimming took 8 bases from V and 3 from J; bases not matched to a gene: 9. The CDR3 spells CASQGSGGWTDTQYF. In nucleotides, the CDR3 is TGTGCCAGCCAGGGTAGCGGGGGTTGGACAGATACGCAGTATTTT.

V and J are TRBV15 and TRBJ2-6; possibly TRBD1 for D (5 bases). The CDR3 is 16 amino acids. Trimming left V 2 bases short and J 0 bases short, with 8 bases between. CDR1 and CDR2 (germline): LNHNV, YYDKDF (reference sequence). The CDR3 loop is CATSRQGTSGANVLTF. CDR3 nucleotides: TGTGCCACCAGCAGACAGGGAACCTCTGGGGCCAACGTCCTGACTTTC.

The J gene is TRBJ2-7, the V gene TRBV18, with D possibly matching TRBD1 (6 bases). Trimming pared 8 bases from V and 5 bases from J, leaving 10 bases between. CDR1 KGHSH and CDR2 LQKENI come from the germline V gene. The CDR3 runs to 11 residues. CDR3 DNA: TGTGCCAGCAGGGGGAAGAACGAGCAGTACTTC. Translation gives CASRGKNEQYF.

The chain couples TRBV30 to TRBJ1-1, with TRBD1 matching over 11 bases. This CDR3 region has 13 residues. In germline, CDR1 is GTSNPN, CDR2 SVGIG (reference sequence). Germline trimming cut 5 bases from V and 6 bases from J; bases unmatched to any gene: 5. CDR3 nucleotide sequence: TGTGCCTGGGACGGGACAGGGGGTTCTGAAGCTTTCTTT. Its protein product is CAWDGTGGSEAFF.

The V call is TRBV7-2, the J call TRBJ1-1; 7 nucleotides line up with TRBD1. The germline CDR1 and CDR2 sequences are SGHTA and FQGNSA. There are 13 residues in the CDR3. The junction had 3 bases not matched to a gene; V was cut back by 3 bases and J by 5 bases. CDR3 region: CASSFLRGTEAFF. The CDR3, as DNA: TGTGCCAGCAGCTTTCTCAGGGGGACTGAAGCTTTCTTT.